The rows below give T cell receptor beta chains drawn from one sample of a study of technical replicates of blood from several donors. The assay was immunoSEQ multiplex PCR, and TCRdb's table has in-frame clones only and misses some. This sample has about 73,000 clones, with 93% found just once. Sequencing was done on a sample of T cells isolated from PBMCs. The receptor set was obtained from a human donor in good health. Both conserved end residues are part of each CDR3. A D gene is named only where the DNA matches it firmly. Clone size is not always given. Where it is, it says once, few, many or a class for expanded clones.

v_call,d_call,clone_size,j_call,cdr3_nt,cdr3_aa
TRBV5-4,TRBD1,-,TRBJ1-2,TGTGCCAGCAGCCGAGGACAGGGGGCGGATGGCTACACCTTC,CASSRGQGADGYTF
TRBV30,-,-,TRBJ2-1,TGTGCCTGGAGTGTGGGGCAGGGCCTCTACAATGAGCAGTTCTTC,CAWSVGQGLYNEQFF
TRBV9,TRBD1,-,TRBJ2-5,TGTGCCAGCAGCGCCCGTCTTAGGGACAGCCAAGAGACCCAGTACTTC,CASSARLRDSQETQYF
TRBV7-2,-,-,TRBJ1-6,TGTGCCAGCAGCCCCACTCAGGGGAAGCTCCACTTT,CASSPTQGKLHF
TRBV2,TRBD1,-,TRBJ2-7,TGTGCCAGCAGTGGGACAGGGATCAACGAGCAGTACTTC,CASSGTGINEQYF
TRBV29-1,-,-,TRBJ2-7,TGCAGCGTTGACGGTAGGGGGGGCTACGAGCAGTACTTC,CSVDGRGGYEQYF
TRBV10-3,-,-,TRBJ2-7,TGTGCCATCAGTGAGTTCAACTTTACAGGGTACAAGCAGTACTTC,CAISEFNFTGYKQYF
TRBV2,TRBD2,-,TRBJ2-7,TGTGCCAGCCAGGGCGGGAGTCAGGAGCAGTACTTC,CASQGGSQEQYF
TRBV10-1,-,-,TRBJ1-6,TGCGCCAGCCTCGGGTACTCCTATAATTCACCCCTCCACTTT,CASLGYSYNSPLHF
TRBV4-1,-,-,TRBJ2-7,TGCGCCAGCAGCCAAGGTCAGGGGCCATCAGGCGAGCAGTACTTC,CASSQGQGPSGEQYF
TRBV4-1,TRBD2,-,TRBJ2-7,TGCGCCAGCAGCCCTCGAGCGGGGGGGAGGCCTTACGAGCAGTACTTC,CASSPRAGGRPYEQYF
TRBV9,-,-,TRBJ2-1,TGTGCCAGCAGCGTAGCAGCGGAGCACAATGAGCAGTTCTTC,CASSVAAEHNEQFF
TRBV6-6,-,once,TRBJ1-1,TGTGCCAGCCAGTCGATGGCGAACACTGAAGCTTTCTTT,CASQSMANTEAFF
TRBV6-6,-,-,TRBJ2-7,TGTGCCAGCAGTTCTACTAGCTACGAGCAGTACTTC,CASSSTSYEQYF
TRBV19,TRBD1,-,TRBJ1-2,TGTGCCAGTAAAGGGGGCCAGTTCGACGGCTACACCTTC,CASKGGQFDGYTF
TRBV4-1,TRBD1,-,TRBJ1-1,TGCGCCAGCAGCGAGGACAGGGGGCCCACTGAAGCTTTCTTT,CASSEDRGPTEAFF
TRBV20-1,TRBD1,-,TRBJ2-7,TGCAGTGCTAGAGGGACAGGCGAGCAGTACTTC,CSARGTGEQYF
TRBV28,-,-,TRBJ1-2,TGTGCCAGCAGCCCCGACAGTGCCTCTGGCTACACCTTC,CASSPDSASGYTF
TRBV28,TRBD1,few,TRBJ1-2,TGTGCCAGCAGGGGGCAGGGGGGTTTGGGGTACACCTTC,CASRGQGGLGYTF
TRBV4-1,-,-,TRBJ1-5,TGCGCCAGCAGCCAAGAGCGGACAGCCAGTCAGCCCCAGCATTTT,CASSQERTASQPQHF
TRBV23-1,-,-,TRBJ2-7,TGCGCCAGCACCCATTTCAGGAACGAGCAGTACTTC,CASTHFRNEQYF
TRBV5-1,TRBD2,-,TRBJ2-2,TGCGCCAGCAGCTTGGCGGCGGGAGACACCGGGGAGCTGTTTTTT,CASSLAAGDTGELFF
TRBV5-1,-,-,TRBJ1-3,TGCGCCAGCAGCTTGGCAGGGGAATCTGGAAACACCATATATTTT,CASSLAGESGNTIYF
TRBV11-1,-,-,TRBJ2-1,TGTGCCAGCGGGGGACATTACAATGAGCAGTTCTTC,CASGGHYNEQFF
TRBV5-1,TRBD2,-,TRBJ2-5,TGCGCCAGCAGCTTGAATAGCGGGGGGATTCAAGAGACCCAGTACTTC,CASSLNSGGIQETQYF
TRBV30,-,-,TRBJ2-4,TGTGCCTGGAGTGGCGGGACGGACCAGGGCATTCAGTACTTC,CAWSGGTDQGIQYF
TRBV7-2,-,-,TRBJ2-1,TGTGCCAGCAGCTTAGGTGGCAGGGGCCCCAATGAGCAGTTCTTC,CASSLGGRGPNEQFF
TRBV7-9,-,once,TRBJ1-2,TGTGCCAGCAGCTTGGGAGGCTATGGCTACACCTTC,CASSLGGYGYTF
TRBV7-6,TRBD1,-,TRBJ1-6,TGTGCCAGCAGCTTAGGGACAGGAAATAATTCACCCCTCCACTTT,CASSLGTGNNSPLHF
TRBV7-3,TRBD1,-,TRBJ2-7,TGTGCCAGCAGCTTCGGGACAGGGGACGAGCAGTACTTC,CASSFGTGDEQYF
TRBV5-4,-,-,TRBJ2-7,TGTGCCAGCAGGCGACAGAAAAGCTCCTACGAGCAGTACTTC,CASRRQKSSYEQYF
TRBV5-4,TRBD1,once,TRBJ2-1,TGTGCCAGCAGCCAGGACAGGGGGTTATACAATGAGCAGTTCTTC,CASSQDRGLYNEQFF
TRBV5-1,TRBD2,-,TRBJ2-2,TGCGCCAGCACTGGGCTAGCGGCGAACACCGGGGAGCTGTTTTTT,CASTGLAANTGELFF
TRBV5-1,TRBD2,-,TRBJ2-7,TGCGCCAGCAGCATATCCCCAGCGGGAGGCTTTGGAGAGCAGTACTTC,CASSISPAGGFGEQYF
TRBV23-1,TRBD1,-,TRBJ1-3,TGCGCCAGCAGTCCCCGGGACAGGGTCAATGGAAACACCATATATTTT,CASSPRDRVNGNTIYF
TRBV6-5,-,-,TRBJ2-5,TGTGCCAGCAGTTACGCTGGACCCGGGGAGGGGGGGACCCAGTACTTC,CASSYAGPGEGGTQYF
TRBV28,TRBD1,-,TRBJ1-5,TGTGCCAGCGGCCCTGGGGACAGCCTCTCCGGCAATCAGCCCCAGCATTTT,CASGPGDSLSGNQPQHF
TRBV11-2,-,-,TRBJ1-1,TGTGCCAGCAGCTTAGGGGAGGCCCTGGCTTTCTTT,CASSLGEALAFF
TRBV18,-,-,TRBJ1-4,TGTGCCAGCTCACCGGCAGGGGTTGTGGAAAAACTGTTTTTT,CASSPAGVVEKLFF
TRBV19,-,-,TRBJ2-7,TGTGCCAGTAGTATAGGGGCGGGGGCCGACTACGAGCAGTACTTC,CASSIGAGADYEQYF
TRBV15,-,-,TRBJ1-5,TGTGCCACCAGCAGAGATGGGTGGACGGGGGGTCAGCCCCAGCATTTT,CATSRDGWTGGQPQHF
TRBV7-8,-,-,TRBJ2-7,TGTGCCAGCAGCTTAGTCTTGAGGCGGAGTGAGCAGTACTTC,CASSLVLRRSEQYF
TRBV18,TRBD1,-,TRBJ2-1,TGTGCCAGCTCACCGTTACAGGGGGACTTCGATGAGCAGTTCTTC,CASSPLQGDFDEQFF
TRBV28,-,-,TRBJ2-6,TGTGCCAGCAGTTTGGCGGGATACTCGACTGGGGCCAACGTCCTGACTTTC,CASSLAGYSTGANVLTF
TRBV29-1,TRBD1,-,TRBJ2-7,TGCAGCGCCGCAACCCCGGGACAGGGTGGTGAGCAGTACTTC,CSAATPGQGGEQYF
TRBV19,TRBD1,-,TRBJ1-2,TGTGCCAGTAGTATCAGACGACGGGACAGGGGGACCGTCGGGGGCTACACCTTC,CASSIRRRDRGTVGGYTF
TRBV10-2,-,-,TRBJ1-1,TGCGCCAGCTTAGGGGCAGAGGGGGCTGAAGCTTTCTTT,CASLGAEGAEAFF
TRBV19,-,-,TRBJ2-7,TGTGCCAGTAGTATACCCCTAGTGGGCGAGCAGTACTTC,CASSIPLVGEQYF
TRBV7-9,-,-,TRBJ1-2,TGTGCCAGCAGCTTAACGGCACAGGGATATGGCTACACCTTC,CASSLTAQGYGYTF
TRBV19,-,-,TRBJ1-4,TGTGCCAGTACCTTATGGGGCGGTGAAAAACTGTTTTTT,CASTLWGGEKLFF